The entry below describes one T cell receptor beta chain. Sequencing on ten immunoSEQ deep assay plates was performed for unsorted PBMC DNA. Generated by immunoSEQ multiplex PCR, the TCRdb table keeps only in-frame clones and is missing some. Among around 500,000 clones listed, less than 80% were seen once. With 4 bases removed from V and 3 bases from J, the gap between germline ends came to 12 bases. This CDR3 has 14 amino acids. Germline lookup yields CDR1 SGHVS and CDR2 FQNEAQ. This entry comes from a study of shared clonotypes between healthy human individuals. Healthy HIV-negative adults with no recent acute infections or vaccinations were recruited as donors.

This TCR was recovered from a woman aged 40 to 55 in good health. Some clones in this sample may be carry-over from other donors' samples. The chain uses TRBV7-8 and TRBJ1-2, with a weak D call TRBD1 (5 bases). Sequencing was carried out using PBMCs. The CDR3 coding sequence is TGTGCCAGCAGCTATAGGGTCAGGGACTATGGCTACACCTTC. Translating it yields CASSYRVRDYGYTF.